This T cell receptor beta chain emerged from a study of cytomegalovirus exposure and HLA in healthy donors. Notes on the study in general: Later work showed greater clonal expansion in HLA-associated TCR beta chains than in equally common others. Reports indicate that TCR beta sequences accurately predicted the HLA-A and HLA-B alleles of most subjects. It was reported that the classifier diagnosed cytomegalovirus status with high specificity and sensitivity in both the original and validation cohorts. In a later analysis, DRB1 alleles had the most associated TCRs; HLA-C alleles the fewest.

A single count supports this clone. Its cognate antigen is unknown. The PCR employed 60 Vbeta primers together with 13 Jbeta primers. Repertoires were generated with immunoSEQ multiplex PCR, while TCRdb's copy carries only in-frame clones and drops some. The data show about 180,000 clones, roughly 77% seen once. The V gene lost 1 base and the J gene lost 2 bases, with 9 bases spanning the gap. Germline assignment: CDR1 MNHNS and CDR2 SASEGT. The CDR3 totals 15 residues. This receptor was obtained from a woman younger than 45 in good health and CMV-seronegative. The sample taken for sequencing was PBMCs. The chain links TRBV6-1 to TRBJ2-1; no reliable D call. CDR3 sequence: CASSEVGPAYNEQFF. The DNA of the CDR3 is TGTGCCAGCAGTGAAGTGGGCCCAGCCTACAATGAGCAGTTCTTC.